The 5 T cell receptor beta chains below come from one sample, sequenced in a study of blood T cell repertoires in COVID-19. Assay used: immunoSEQ multiplex PCR; TCRdb lists only in-frame clones, some missing. The top ten hold more than 15% of the sample, which has approximately 300,000 clones, 84% seen once. The sample consisted of peripheral blood. The receptors originated from a person aged 70 to 85 with COVID-19, enrolled during active disease.

CDR3 in amino acids: CASSPTGTGVLTQYF. The CDR3 DNA reads TGTGCCAGCAGCCCCACCGGGACAGGGGTTTTGACCCAGTACTTC. V is TRBV7-3 and J is TRBJ2-5; 10 positions agree with TRBD1. The V gene's germline CDR1 is SGHTA and CDR2 FQGTGA. The V segment lost 5 bases and the J segment 7 bases; nucleotides outside the gene matches: 10. The CDR3 runs 15 residues. The variable domain in full, completed from reference TRBV7-3 and TRBJ2-5, reads GAGVSQTPSNKVTEKGKYVELRCDPISGHTALYWYRQSLGQGPEFLIYFQGTGAADDSGLPNDRFFAVRPEGSVSTLKIQRTERGDSAVYLCASSPTGTGVLTQYFGPGTRLLVL.

The rearrangement uses TRBV28 and TRBJ1-4, with 9 bases matching TRBD1. This CDR3 has 15 amino acids. J gave up 5 bases and V 8 bases, and 9 bases lay outside the gene matches. CDR1 is MDHEN, CDR2 SYDVKM, per germline. The CDR3 bases are TGTGCCAGCGTTGGCTCCGGGACAGGGAATGAAAAACTGTTTTTT. This sequence encodes CASVGSGTGNEKLFF. Looking up the rest from reference TRBV28 and TRBJ1-4 gives the full variable domain: DVKVTQSSRYLVKRTGEKVFLECVQDMDHENMFWYRQDPGLGLRLIYFSYDVKMKEKGDIPEGYSVSREKKERFSLILESASTNQTSMYLCASVGSGTGNEKLFFGSGTQLSVL.

There are a few counts of this clone. The V and J genes are TRBV5-1 and TRBJ2-1; D not certain. V gave up 4 bases and J gave up 3 bases, with 20 bases separating them. CDR3 length: 17 residues. CDR1 SGHRS and CDR2 YFSETQ come from the germline V gene. The CDR3 DNA sequence: TGCGCCAGCAGCCCACAAGAGTTGGGCGAATACTACAATGAGCAGTTCTTC. It translates to CASSPQELGEYYNEQFF. Based on the CDR3 plus reference TRBV5-1 and TRBJ2-1, the full variable domain is KAGVTQTPRYLIKTRGQQVTLSCSPISGHRSVSWYQQTPGQGLQFLFEYFSETQRNKGNFPGRFSGRQFSNSRSEMNVSTLELGDSALYLCASSPQELGEYYNEQFFGPGTRLTVL.

The rearrangement joins TRBV11-1 to TRBJ2-7, with D maybe TRBD2 (5 bases). Trimming took 6 bases from V and 5 from J, leaving 11 bases between them. The CDR3 is 12 residues long. CDR1 SGHAT and CDR2 FQDESV come from the germline V gene (reference sequence). The chain's CDR3 is CASRPRGDEQYF. CDR3 in DNA: TGTGCCAGCAGGCCTCGGGGAGACGAGCAGTACTTC.

The chain joins TRBV5-5 to TRBJ1-5, with D unresolved. Germline V gene sequence: CDR1 SGHKS, CDR2 YYEKEE (reference sequence). The CDR3 extends over 15 amino acids. The V end was cut by 0 bases, the J end by 3 bases, with 10 bases between. CDR3 bases: TGTGCCAGCAGCTTGGCCCTCGGAGACAATCAGCCCCAGCATTTT. It yields the protein CASSLALGDNQPQHF.